The rows below give T cell receptor beta chains drawn from one sample of a study of identifying expanded T cells in peripheral blood. TCRdb keeps only in-frame clones here, not all; method: immunoSEQ multiplex PCR. The sample consists of approximately 86,000 clones, about 85% of them appearing once. Sequenced material: blood. The origin of the receptors is a person aged 18-70 years in good health. Each CDR3 is given with its conserved first and last residue. Fields, in order: D gene, V gene, clone size, J gene, CDR3 DNA, CDR3 protein. The D gene is left open where the match is weak. Clone size is stated in some rows and not others, as once, few, many or a class when expanded.

d_call: TRBD1
v_call: TRBV27
clone_size: -
j_call: TRBJ2-2
cdr3_nt: TGTGCCAGCAGTCCTGGACAGGGTCGGGGTCCAGGTACCGGGGAGCTGTTTTTT
cdr3_aa: CASSPGQGRGPGTGELFF

d_call: -
v_call: TRBV7-9
clone_size: -
j_call: TRBJ1-5
cdr3_nt: TGTGCCAGCAGCCTAGGGGCCGGGCAGCCCCAGCATTTT
cdr3_aa: CASSLGAGQPQHF

d_call: -
v_call: TRBV13
clone_size: -
j_call: TRBJ2-3
cdr3_nt: TGTGCCAGCAGCTTAGGGCGTCCCCCATTCACAGATACGCAGTATTTT
cdr3_aa: CASSLGRPPFTDTQYF

d_call: -
v_call: TRBV30
clone_size: once
j_call: TRBJ2-7
cdr3_nt: TGTGCCTGGGGGGGGAACTACGAGCAGTACTTC
cdr3_aa: CAWGGNYEQYF

d_call: TRBD1
v_call: TRBV11-2
clone_size: -
j_call: TRBJ2-1
cdr3_nt: TGTGCCAGCAGCCAACCCCCGGGACAGGGGGGCGATGAGCAGTTCTTC
cdr3_aa: CASSQPPGQGGDEQFF

d_call: -
v_call: TRBV2
clone_size: -
j_call: TRBJ1-1
cdr3_nt: TGTGCCAGCAGCCCTAGGGGAGACACTGAAGCTTTCTTT
cdr3_aa: CASSPRGDTEAFF

d_call: -
v_call: TRBV20-1
clone_size: -
j_call: TRBJ1-5
cdr3_nt: TGCAGTGCTAGAGACAACCCGGAACCCCATTTT
cdr3_aa: CSARDNPEPHF

d_call: TRBD1
v_call: TRBV6-5
clone_size: -
j_call: TRBJ1-6
cdr3_nt: TGTGCCAGCAGTTACGAGGGGACAGGGAGGTTGGAACTCCACTTT
cdr3_aa: CASSYEGTGRLELHF

d_call: TRBD1
v_call: TRBV6-1
clone_size: few
j_call: TRBJ1-2
cdr3_nt: TGTGCCAGCAGTGGAAACCGGGACAGGGCGGTCACCTTC
cdr3_aa: CASSGNRDRAVTF

d_call: -
v_call: TRBV4-1
clone_size: -
j_call: TRBJ2-5
cdr3_nt: TGCGCCAGCAGCCACCCGGCGAGGGGGATTGGGGAGCAGTACTTC
cdr3_aa: CASSHPARGIGEQYF

d_call: -
v_call: TRBV11-2
clone_size: -
j_call: TRBJ1-4
cdr3_nt: TGTGCCAGCAGACCCAACTCGGGGGAGGGAAAACTGTTTTTT
cdr3_aa: CASRPNSGEGKLFF

d_call: -
v_call: TRBV10-2
clone_size: -
j_call: TRBJ1-1
cdr3_nt: TGCGCCAGCAGTGATACAGCTGAAGCTTTCTTT
cdr3_aa: CASSDTAEAFF

d_call: -
v_call: TRBV5-1
clone_size: -
j_call: TRBJ2-1
cdr3_nt: TGCGCCAGCAGCCACGGCAGGGCATCCTACAATGAGCAGTTCTTC
cdr3_aa: CASSHGRASYNEQFF

d_call: -
v_call: TRBV18
clone_size: -
j_call: TRBJ2-7
cdr3_nt: TGTGCCAGCGCCCCTAACAGGGACGAGCAGTACTTC
cdr3_aa: CASAPNRDEQYF

d_call: -
v_call: TRBV2
clone_size: -
j_call: TRBJ2-5
cdr3_nt: TGTGCCAGCAGGATCCAGTACTTC
cdr3_aa: CASRIQYF

d_call: -
v_call: TRBV30
clone_size: -
j_call: TRBJ2-7
cdr3_nt: TGTGCCTGGAGTGTGCTACCGGGTCCCGAGCAGTACTTC
cdr3_aa: CAWSVLPGPEQYF

d_call: -
v_call: TRBV2
clone_size: once
j_call: TRBJ1-1
cdr3_nt: TGTGCCAGCAGTCGAGGGCCCCTCGACGACGAGAACACTGAAGCTTTCTTT
cdr3_aa: CASSRGPLDDENTEAFF

d_call: TRBD1
v_call: TRBV9
clone_size: -
j_call: TRBJ1-2
cdr3_nt: TGTGCCAGCAGCGTAGGAGGGACAGGGGGGAAATATGGCTACACCTTC
cdr3_aa: CASSVGGTGGKYGYTF

d_call: -
v_call: TRBV4-1
clone_size: -
j_call: TRBJ1-1
cdr3_nt: TGCGCCAGCAGCACCCGACCCGACAGTGAAGCTTTCTTT
cdr3_aa: CASSTRPDSEAFF

d_call: -
v_call: TRBV25-1
clone_size: -
j_call: TRBJ1-1
cdr3_nt: TGTGCCAGCAGTCAGGGGTCGACTGAAGCTTTCTTT
cdr3_aa: CASSQGSTEAFF

d_call: -
v_call: TRBV7-3
clone_size: -
j_call: TRBJ2-3
cdr3_nt: TGTGCCAGCACCCTGGGACCAGGAGATACGCAGTATTTT
cdr3_aa: CASTLGPGDTQYF

d_call: -
v_call: TRBV11-3
clone_size: -
j_call: TRBJ2-3
cdr3_nt: TGTGCCAGCAGCTTAGAAGTGGGGGGAACGCAGTATTTT
cdr3_aa: CASSLEVGGTQYF

d_call: -
v_call: TRBV7-2
clone_size: -
j_call: TRBJ1-5
cdr3_nt: TGTGCCAGCAGCTTAGCGAGCGGTCAGCCCCAGCATTTT
cdr3_aa: CASSLASGQPQHF

d_call: TRBD1
v_call: TRBV18
clone_size: -
j_call: TRBJ1-1
cdr3_nt: TGTGCCAGCTCACGCTGGACAGGGGGGGGGCGAACTGAAGCTTTCTTT
cdr3_aa: CASSRWTGGGRTEAFF

d_call: -
v_call: TRBV5-1
clone_size: once
j_call: TRBJ1-2
cdr3_nt: TGCGCCAGCAGATATAACGACAGAGTCTATGGCTACACCTTC
cdr3_aa: CASRYNDRVYGYTF

d_call: -
v_call: TRBV19
clone_size: -
j_call: TRBJ1-1
cdr3_nt: TGTGCCAGTAGTATTATCTCTGAATCCAAGAGCGGACAGTTTAACACTGAAGCTTTCTTT
cdr3_aa: CASSIISESKSGQFNTEAFF

d_call: -
v_call: TRBV19
clone_size: -
j_call: TRBJ2-2
cdr3_nt: TGTGCCAGTAAGCCGAACACCGGGGAGCTGTTTTTT
cdr3_aa: CASKPNTGELFF

d_call: -
v_call: TRBV19
clone_size: -
j_call: TRBJ2-5
cdr3_nt: TGTGCCAGTAGTCTGGTATTCGCGGGAGAGACCCAGTACTTC
cdr3_aa: CASSLVFAGETQYF

d_call: TRBD2
v_call: TRBV30
clone_size: -
j_call: TRBJ2-5
cdr3_nt: TGTGCCTGGGGACTAGTCTCATCCCAAGAGACCCAGTACTTC
cdr3_aa: CAWGLVSSQETQYF

d_call: TRBD1
v_call: TRBV7-2
clone_size: -
j_call: TRBJ1-1
cdr3_nt: TGTGCCAGCAGCTTCACAGGGGCGAGCACTGAAGCTTTCTTT
cdr3_aa: CASSFTGASTEAFF

d_call: -
v_call: TRBV18
clone_size: few
j_call: TRBJ1-4
cdr3_nt: TGTGCCAGCTCACCACGGGACGGAGAAAAACTGTTTTTT
cdr3_aa: CASSPRDGEKLFF

d_call: TRBD1
v_call: TRBV18
clone_size: once
j_call: TRBJ2-3
cdr3_nt: TGTGCCAGCTCACGGGGACAGGGGGCAACAGATACGCAGTATTTT
cdr3_aa: CASSRGQGATDTQYF

d_call: -
v_call: TRBV9
clone_size: -
j_call: TRBJ1-3
cdr3_nt: TGTGCCAGCAGCGTCTACCACCTTGGGAACACCATATATTTT
cdr3_aa: CASSVYHLGNTIYF

d_call: -
v_call: TRBV30
clone_size: -
j_call: TRBJ1-3
cdr3_nt: TGTGCCTGGAGTCTGACTCCCAGCACCATATATTTT
cdr3_aa: CAWSLTPSTIYF

d_call: -
v_call: TRBV11-1
clone_size: -
j_call: TRBJ2-7
cdr3_nt: TGTGCCAGCAGCCCAGACTATGCCGGGACTGACGCGTGGGAGCAGTACTTC
cdr3_aa: CASSPDYAGTDAWEQYF

d_call: -
v_call: TRBV7-2
clone_size: -
j_call: TRBJ1-1
cdr3_nt: TGTGCCAGCAGCTTGTCGACCGGCAGGAGCGAAGCTTTCTTT
cdr3_aa: CASSLSTGRSEAFF

d_call: -
v_call: TRBV6-6
clone_size: -
j_call: TRBJ1-2
cdr3_nt: TGTGCCAGCAGTTTATCCCGTCAGGCGGACCATTACACCTTC
cdr3_aa: CASSLSRQADHYTF

d_call: TRBD2
v_call: TRBV7-2
clone_size: -
j_call: TRBJ2-5
cdr3_nt: TGTGCCAGCAGCTTAGCCCCCAGGGGAAGCGGGGGGGAGACCCAGTACTTC
cdr3_aa: CASSLAPRGSGGETQYF

d_call: -
v_call: TRBV29-1
clone_size: -
j_call: TRBJ2-1
cdr3_nt: TGCAGCGCCATCGGCGTACTCTCCTACAATGAGCAGTTCTTC
cdr3_aa: CSAIGVLSYNEQFF

d_call: TRBD2
v_call: TRBV14
clone_size: -
j_call: TRBJ2-7
cdr3_nt: TGTGCCAGCAGCCCTTTAGCGGGGCTAGGGGGCTACGAGCAGTACTTC
cdr3_aa: CASSPLAGLGGYEQYF

d_call: TRBD1
v_call: TRBV29-1
clone_size: once
j_call: TRBJ1-1
cdr3_nt: TGCAGCGCCACAGGGGGAGTGAACACTGAAGCTTTCTTT
cdr3_aa: CSATGGVNTEAFF

d_call: -
v_call: TRBV9
clone_size: -
j_call: TRBJ1-2
cdr3_nt: TGTGCCAGCGGGGTCGTGAGCTCTCCGGGGGGCTACACCTTC
cdr3_aa: CASGVVSSPGGYTF

d_call: TRBD1
v_call: TRBV11-2
clone_size: -
j_call: TRBJ2-7
cdr3_nt: TGTGCCAGCAGCACGAATCCGGGACAGGGACAGTACTTC
cdr3_aa: CASSTNPGQGQYF

d_call: TRBD1
v_call: TRBV18
clone_size: -
j_call: TRBJ1-2
cdr3_nt: TGTGCCAGCTCACCTGGGGACAGTTCTAACTATGGCTACACCTTC
cdr3_aa: CASSPGDSSNYGYTF

d_call: TRBD1
v_call: TRBV6-5
clone_size: -
j_call: TRBJ1-6
cdr3_nt: TGTGCCAGCACGCCAGGGGGTGCAAATAATTCACCCCTCCACTTT
cdr3_aa: CASTPGGANNSPLHF

d_call: -
v_call: TRBV10-2
clone_size: -
j_call: TRBJ2-5
cdr3_nt: TGCGCCAGCAGTGAGGTCGGGGCAGGGGAGACCCAGTACTTC
cdr3_aa: CASSEVGAGETQYF

d_call: -
v_call: TRBV19
clone_size: -
j_call: TRBJ2-1
cdr3_nt: TGTGCCAGTAGTATGAGAGGGGGCAATGAGCAGTTCTTC
cdr3_aa: CASSMRGGNEQFF

d_call: -
v_call: TRBV30
clone_size: few
j_call: TRBJ1-6
cdr3_nt: TGTGCTTATCTTACGGCCAAACGTAATTCACCCCTCCACTTT
cdr3_aa: CAYLTAKRNSPLHF

d_call: TRBD1
v_call: TRBV4-3
clone_size: -
j_call: TRBJ1-4
cdr3_nt: TGCGCCAGCAGCCAACAACCGAGACAGGGCGAAAAACTGTTTTTT
cdr3_aa: CASSQQPRQGEKLFF

d_call: -
v_call: TRBV7-2
clone_size: once
j_call: TRBJ2-1
cdr3_nt: TGTGCCAGCGGCCCGAGGGCCTACAATGAGCAGTTCTTC
cdr3_aa: CASGPRAYNEQFF

d_call: -
v_call: TRBV5-4
clone_size: -
j_call: TRBJ2-7
cdr3_nt: TGTGCCAGCAGCTTGTATTCCGGCGAGCAGTACTTC
cdr3_aa: CASSLYSGEQYF

d_call: -
v_call: TRBV7-8
clone_size: -
j_call: TRBJ1-1
cdr3_nt: TGTGCCAGCAGCCTATTCTCCGGGGACACTGAAGCTTTCTTT
cdr3_aa: CASSLFSGDTEAFF

d_call: -
v_call: TRBV20-1
clone_size: -
j_call: TRBJ1-3
cdr3_nt: TGCAGTGTCCGAACTGGAAACACCATATATTTT
cdr3_aa: CSVRTGNTIYF

d_call: TRBD1
v_call: TRBV10-2
clone_size: -
j_call: TRBJ2-7
cdr3_nt: TGCGCCAGCAGCGAACAGGGGTCCACCTACGAGCAGTACTTC
cdr3_aa: CASSEQGSTYEQYF

d_call: -
v_call: TRBV7-3
clone_size: few
j_call: TRBJ1-2
cdr3_nt: TGTGCCAGCAGCTTATATGGCGGGAACTATGGCTACACCTTC
cdr3_aa: CASSLYGGNYGYTF

d_call: -
v_call: TRBV21-1
clone_size: -
j_call: TRBJ2-7
cdr3_nt: TGTGCCAGCAGCACTAACCGGGATTCCCTGAATTCCGTCGAGCAGTACTTC
cdr3_aa: CASSTNRDSLNSVEQYF

d_call: TRBD1
v_call: TRBV5-1
clone_size: -
j_call: TRBJ2-2
cdr3_nt: TGCGCCAGCAGCCCCTGGACAGGGGACACCGGGGAGCTGTTTTTT
cdr3_aa: CASSPWTGDTGELFF

d_call: TRBD1
v_call: TRBV6-1
clone_size: few
j_call: TRBJ1-6
cdr3_nt: TGTGCCAGCAGGGGACAGGGGGCTTCACCCCTCCACTTT
cdr3_aa: CASRGQGASPLHF

d_call: TRBD1
v_call: TRBV14
clone_size: -
j_call: TRBJ1-6
cdr3_nt: TGTGCCAGCAACGACGGACAGGGGGGAAATTCACCCCTCCACTTT
cdr3_aa: CASNDGQGGNSPLHF